This TCR beta chain appears in the sequencing data of a study of cytotoxic CD8 clonotypes in ibrutinib-treated CLL. Study-wide context: Mean yields were approximately 260,000 productive templates and 94,082 productive rearrangements per sample.

This CDR3 region has 19 residues. This clone has just one count. Its specificity is not known. Target depth was 1 in 200,000 to 1 in 1 million T cells, about 10x per clonotype. Produced via immunoSEQ multiplex PCR; TCRdb's table is partial and in-frame only. The sample yields around 310,000 clones, about 80% seen once. Broader study findings: Relative to age-matched healthy donors, clonality at baseline was higher, and it tracked circulating CD8+ T-cell counts. A difference in sampling times existed between sustained-remission and progressing patients.

The clonotype comes from a human donor with chronic lymphocytic leukemia. This chain links TRBV1 with TRBJ2-3; the listed D gene, TRBD2, was not tested against the DNA. TRBV1 represents a pseudogene. The source material was PBMCs, sampled before ibrutinib treatment. The CDR3 loop reads CTSSSAPLDSAGGTDTQYF. The CDR3 DNA reads TGCACCAGCAGCTCAGCCCCCCTCGACTCCGCGGGGGGCACAGATACGCAGTATTTT.